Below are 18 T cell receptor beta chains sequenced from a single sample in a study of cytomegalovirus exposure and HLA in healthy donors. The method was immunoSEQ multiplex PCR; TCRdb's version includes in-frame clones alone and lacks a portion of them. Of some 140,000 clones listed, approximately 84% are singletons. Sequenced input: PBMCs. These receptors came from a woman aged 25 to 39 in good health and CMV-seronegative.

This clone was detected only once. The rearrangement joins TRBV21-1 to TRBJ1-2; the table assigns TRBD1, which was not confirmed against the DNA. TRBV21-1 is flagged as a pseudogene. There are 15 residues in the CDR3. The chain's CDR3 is CASSKEPGGRYGYTF. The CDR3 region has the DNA TGTGCCAGCAGCAAAGAGCCAGGGGGCAGATATGGCTACACCTTC.

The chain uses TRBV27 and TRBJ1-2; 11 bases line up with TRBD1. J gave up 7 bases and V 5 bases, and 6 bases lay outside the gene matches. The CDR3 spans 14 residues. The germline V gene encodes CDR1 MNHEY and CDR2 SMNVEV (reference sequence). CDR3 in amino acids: CASSAGQGEGGYTF. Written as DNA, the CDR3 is TGTGCCAGCAGTGCGGGACAGGGGGAAGGTGGCTACACCTTC.

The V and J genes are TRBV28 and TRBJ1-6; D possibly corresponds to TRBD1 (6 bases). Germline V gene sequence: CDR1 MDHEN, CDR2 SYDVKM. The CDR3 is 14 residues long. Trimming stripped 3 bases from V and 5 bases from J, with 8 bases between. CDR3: CASSFPGDNSPLHF. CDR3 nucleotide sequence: TGTGCCAGCAGTTTCCCAGGGGATAATTCACCCCTCCACTTT.

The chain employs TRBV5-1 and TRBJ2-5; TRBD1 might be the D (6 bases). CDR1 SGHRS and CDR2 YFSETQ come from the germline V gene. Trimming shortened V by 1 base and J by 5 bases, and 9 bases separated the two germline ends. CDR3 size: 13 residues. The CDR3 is CASSLTGWETQYF. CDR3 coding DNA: TGCGCCAGCAGCTTGACAGGGTGGGAGACCCAGTACTTC.

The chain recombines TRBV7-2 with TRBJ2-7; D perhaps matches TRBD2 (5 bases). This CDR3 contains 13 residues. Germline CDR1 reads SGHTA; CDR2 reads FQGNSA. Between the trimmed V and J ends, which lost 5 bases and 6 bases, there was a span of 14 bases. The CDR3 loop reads CASSPYTSSEQYF. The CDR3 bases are TGTGCCAGCAGCCCCTACACTAGTTCCGAGCAGTACTTC.

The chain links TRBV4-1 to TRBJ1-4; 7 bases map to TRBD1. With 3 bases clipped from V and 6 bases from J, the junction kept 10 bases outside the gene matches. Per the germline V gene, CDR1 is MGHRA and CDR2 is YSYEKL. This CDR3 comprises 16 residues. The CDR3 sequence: CASSHARTGEYEKLFF. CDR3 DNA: TGCGCCAGCAGCCACGCGAGGACAGGAGAGTATGAAAAACTGTTTTTT.

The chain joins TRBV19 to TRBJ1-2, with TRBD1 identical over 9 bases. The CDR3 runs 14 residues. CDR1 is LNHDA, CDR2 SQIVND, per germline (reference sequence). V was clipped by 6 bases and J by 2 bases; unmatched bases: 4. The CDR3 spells CASRRDRENYGYTF. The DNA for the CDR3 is TGTGCCAGTAGGAGGGACAGGGAGAACTATGGCTACACCTTC.

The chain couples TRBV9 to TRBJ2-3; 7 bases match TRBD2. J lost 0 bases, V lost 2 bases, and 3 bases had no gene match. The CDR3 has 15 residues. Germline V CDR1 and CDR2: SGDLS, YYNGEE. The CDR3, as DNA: TGTGCCAGCAGCGTGACGGGGGGAAGCACAGATACGCAGTATTTT. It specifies CASSVTGGSTDTQYF.

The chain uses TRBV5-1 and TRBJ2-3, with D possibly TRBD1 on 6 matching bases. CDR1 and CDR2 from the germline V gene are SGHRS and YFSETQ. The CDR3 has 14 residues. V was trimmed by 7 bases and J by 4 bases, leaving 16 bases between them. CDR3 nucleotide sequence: TGCGCCAGCGGATTACAGGGTTCTCCAGATACGCAGTATTTT. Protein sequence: CASGLQGSPDTQYF.

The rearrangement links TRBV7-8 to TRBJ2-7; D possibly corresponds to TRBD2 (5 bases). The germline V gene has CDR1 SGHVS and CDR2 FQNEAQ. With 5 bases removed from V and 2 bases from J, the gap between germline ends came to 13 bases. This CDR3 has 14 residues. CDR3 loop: CASSQSAGAYEQYF. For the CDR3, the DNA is TGTGCCAGCAGCCAATCGGCCGGGGCCTACGAGCAGTACTTC.

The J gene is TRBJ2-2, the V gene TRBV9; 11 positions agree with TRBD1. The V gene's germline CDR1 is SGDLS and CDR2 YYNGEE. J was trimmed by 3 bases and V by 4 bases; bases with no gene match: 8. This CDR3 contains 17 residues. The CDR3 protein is CASSHDRDRGDTGELFF. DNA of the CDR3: TGTGCCAGCAGCCACGACCGGGACAGGGGGGACACCGGGGAGCTGTTTTTT.

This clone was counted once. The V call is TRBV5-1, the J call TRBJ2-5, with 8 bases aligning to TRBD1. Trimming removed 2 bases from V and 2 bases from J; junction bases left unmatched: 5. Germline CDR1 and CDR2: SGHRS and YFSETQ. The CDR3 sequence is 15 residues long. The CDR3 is CASSLGTGDQETQYF. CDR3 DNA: TGCGCCAGCAGCTTAGGGACAGGAGATCAAGAGACCCAGTACTTC.

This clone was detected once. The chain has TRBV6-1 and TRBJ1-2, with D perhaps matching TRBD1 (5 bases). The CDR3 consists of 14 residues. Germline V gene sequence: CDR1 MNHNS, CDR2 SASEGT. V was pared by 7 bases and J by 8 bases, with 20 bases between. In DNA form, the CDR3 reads TGTGCCAGCACCTTGATTGGCAGGGCTGGCGGCTACACCTTC. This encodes CASTLIGRAGGYTF.

The CDR3 is CASSISRGGANVLTF. CDR3 in DNA: TGTGCCAGTAGTATTAGCAGGGGTGGGGCCAACGTCCTGACTTTC. The chain joins TRBV19 to TRBJ2-6; D may be TRBD1 (6 bases). Trimming removed 3 bases at V and 3 bases at J, with 9 bases between. CDR1 and CDR2 (germline): LNHDA, SQIVND (reference sequence). This CDR3 comprises 15 residues.

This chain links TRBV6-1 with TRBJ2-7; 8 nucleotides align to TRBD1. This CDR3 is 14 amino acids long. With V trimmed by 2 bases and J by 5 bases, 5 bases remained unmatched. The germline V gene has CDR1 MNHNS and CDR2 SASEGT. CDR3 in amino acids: CASSEMGQADEQYF. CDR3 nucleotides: TGTGCCAGCAGTGAAATGGGACAGGCCGACGAGCAGTACTTC.

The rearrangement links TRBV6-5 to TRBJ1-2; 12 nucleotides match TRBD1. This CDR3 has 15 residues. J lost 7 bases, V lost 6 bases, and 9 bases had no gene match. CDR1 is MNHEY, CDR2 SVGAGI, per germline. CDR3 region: CASRWTGTGGFGYTF. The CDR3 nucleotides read TGTGCCAGCAGATGGACCGGGACAGGGGGCTTTGGCTACACCTTC.

The CDR3 protein is CASSSQGYGYTF. The CDR3 DNA follows: TGTGCCAGCAGTTCACAGGGGTATGGCTACACCTTC. The chain combines TRBV27 with TRBJ1-2, with 7 bases matching TRBD1. The germline CDR1 and CDR2 sequences are MNHEY and SMNVEV (reference sequence). The CDR3 covers 12 residues. Losses at the gene ends were 4 bases for V and 5 bases for J; bases not matched to a gene: 1.

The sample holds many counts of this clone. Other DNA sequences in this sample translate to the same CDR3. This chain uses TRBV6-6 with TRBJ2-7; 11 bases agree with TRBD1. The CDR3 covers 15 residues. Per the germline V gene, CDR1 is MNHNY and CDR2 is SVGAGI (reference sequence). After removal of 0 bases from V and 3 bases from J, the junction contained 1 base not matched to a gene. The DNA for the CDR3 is TGTGCCAGCAGTTACTCGGGGACAGGGGGCTACGAGCAGTACTTC. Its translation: CASSYSGTGGYEQYF.